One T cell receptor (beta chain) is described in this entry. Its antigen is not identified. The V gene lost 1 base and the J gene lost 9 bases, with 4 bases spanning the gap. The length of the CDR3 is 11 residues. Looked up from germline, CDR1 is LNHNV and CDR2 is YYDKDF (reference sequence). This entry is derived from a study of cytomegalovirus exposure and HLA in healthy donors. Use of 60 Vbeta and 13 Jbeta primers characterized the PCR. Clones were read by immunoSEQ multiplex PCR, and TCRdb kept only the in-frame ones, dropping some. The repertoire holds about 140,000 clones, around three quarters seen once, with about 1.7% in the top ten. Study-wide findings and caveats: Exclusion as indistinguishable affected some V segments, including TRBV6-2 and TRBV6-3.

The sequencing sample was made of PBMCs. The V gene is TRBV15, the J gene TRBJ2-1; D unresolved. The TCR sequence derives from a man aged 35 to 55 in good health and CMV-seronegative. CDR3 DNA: TGTGCCACCAGCAGAGGGCTTGAGCAGTTCTTC. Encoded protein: CATSRGLEQFF.